These 25 T cell receptor beta chains were all obtained from the same sample, sequenced in a study of naive and memory T cell subsets. Both TRBC1 and TRBC2 were covered by a beta constant-region primer of two equimolar oligonucleotides. Ligated cDNA was amplified by four rounds of PCR with nested alpha and beta constant-region primers and SP2. TCRdb used MiXCR to reprocess the UMI-ligation and nested PCR reads, holding one entry per CDR3 protein. The sample contains some 82,000 distinct CDR3 sequences, 11% of which appear only once. These TCRs are of unknown antigen specificity. Findings and limits, study-wide: Especially in CD8 cells, naive repertoires contained a few larger clonotypes, possibly CD45RA-re-expressing memory cells.

Sequencing was done on a sample of naive CD4+ T cells from blood. Receptors were obtained from a human donor in good health.

The sample holds a few counts of this clonotype. The V and J genes are TRBV11-3 and TRBJ1-5; D is possibly TRBD1 (6 bases). The germline CDR1 and CDR2 sequences are SGHNT and YENEEA. The CDR3 runs 17 residues. The germline V and J ends were trimmed by 7 bases and 4 bases, with 23 bases remaining between them. The CDR3: CASTTRQRGGPNQPQHF. CDR3 DNA sequence: TGTGCCAGCACCACTAGGCAGAGGGGGGGTCCTAATCAGCCCCAGCATTTT. The whole variable domain, remainder taken from reference TRBV11-3 and TRBJ1-5, is EAGVVQSPRYKIIEKKQPVAFWCNPISGHNTLYWYLQNLGQGPELLIRYENEEAVDDSQLPKDRFSAERLKGVDSTLKIQPAELGDSAVYLCASTTRQRGGPNQPQHFGDGTRLSIL.

The chain joins TRBV7-9 to TRBJ2-3; D gene ambiguous. CDR1 SEHNR and CDR2 FQNEAQ come from the germline V gene (reference sequence). Trimming cost V 5 bases and J 11 bases, with 2 bases left between them. The CDR3 consists of 8 residues. DNA of the CDR3: TGTGCCAGCAGCCAGCAGTATTTT. Translated: CASSQQYF.

This clonotype was counted a few times. V usage is TRBV6-6 and J usage is TRBJ2-1; 7 bases agree with TRBD2. V lost 8 bases, J lost 2 bases, and 12 bases stayed unmatched. The CDR3 runs to 16 residues. The germline CDR1 and CDR2 sequences are MNHNY and SVGAGI (reference sequence). The CDR3 spells CASQPRRTSPYNEQFF. In DNA, the CDR3 is TGTGCCAGCCAACCCCGGAGGACTAGTCCCTACAATGAGCAGTTCTTC.

The chain is built from TRBV12-3 or TRBV12-4 and TRBJ2-7; 11 bases line up with TRBD1. J lost 4 bases, V lost 4 bases, and 6 bases had no gene match. The CDR3 runs to 15 residues. CDR3 nucleotide sequence: TGTGCCAGCAGTTCCCGGGACAGGGGGTCGTACGAGCAGTACTTC. Protein: CASSSRDRGSYEQYF.

This clonotype was found many times. V is TRBV28 and J is TRBJ2-7; D possibly uses TRBD1 or TRBD2 (5 bases each). V lost 7 bases to trimming and J lost 2 bases, with 21 bases between them. Germline V lookup: CDR1 MDHEN, CDR2 SYDVKM. This CDR3 has 16 amino acids. The CDR3 loop is CASTPSRTWGTYEQYF. The CDR3 region has the DNA TGTGCCAGCACACCCTCCCGGACTTGGGGGACCTACGAGCAGTACTTC.

The genes are TRBV5-1 and TRBJ2-5; possibly TRBD1 or TRBD2 for D (5 bases each). The germline V and J ends were trimmed by 0 bases and 3 bases, with 9 bases remaining between them. The CDR3 covers 14 residues. The germline V gene has CDR1 SGHRS and CDR2 YFSETQ. In nucleotides, the CDR3 is TGCGCCAGCAGCTTGGCGCGAGGGGAAGAGACCCAGTACTTC. Translation gives CASSLARGEETQYF.

This clonotype was counted between two and nine times. This chain links TRBV20-1 with TRBJ2-2; a possible D gene is TRBD2 (5 bases). Trimming took off 6 bases at V and 0 bases at J, with 11 bases between the two ends. Germline V gene sequence: CDR1 DFQATT, CDR2 SNEGSKA (reference sequence). The CDR3 extends over 14 amino acids. CDR3 sequence (DNA): TGCAGTGCCCCCGGGCGGGCGAACACCGGGGAGCTGTTTTTT. Protein product: CSAPGRANTGELFF.

Turning to this clonotype: At one of its ends the junction is not consistent with the germline gene, which may arise from a read error. V gene TRBV12-3 or TRBV12-4 combines with J gene TRBJ2-7; 13 bases align to TRBD2. The CDR3 extends over 12 amino acids. The CDR3: CASTTSGRAFIF. The CDR3 DNA follows: TGTGCCAGCACCACTAGCGGGAGGGCCTTTATCTTC.

The J gene is TRBJ2-1, the V gene TRBV6-1; 13 nucleotides match TRBD2. CDR1 and CDR2 from the germline V gene are MNHNS and SASEGT. This CDR3 spans 16 amino acids. Germline trimming cut 6 bases from V and 7 bases from J; bases unmatched to any gene: 9. The CDR3 nucleotides are TGTGCCAGCAGGCGACTAGCGGGAGGCGTCGGGAATGAGCAGTTCTTC. This translates into CASRRLAGGVGNEQFF.

V and J are TRBV20-1 and TRBJ1-2; no clear D. The CDR3 consists of 13 residues. V dropped 2 bases and J dropped 4 bases, with 11 bases sitting between them. Germline V CDR1 and CDR2: DFQATT, SNEGSKA (reference sequence). CDR3 sequence: CSARFRLSYGYTF. CDR3 in DNA: TGCAGTGCTAGATTCCGACTGAGCTATGGCTACACCTTC.

The gene calls are TRBV19 and TRBJ2-7; 7 bases match TRBD2. Germline V lookup: CDR1 LNHDA, CDR2 SQIVND (reference sequence). Trimming removed 6 bases from V and 3 bases from J; junction bases left unmatched: 8. CDR3 size: 14 residues. The CDR3 region has the DNA TGTGCCAGTAGGAAGACGGGAGGCAACTACGAGCAGTACTTC. It codes for CASRKTGGNYEQYF.

This clonotype appeared a few times. This chain connects TRBV12-3 or TRBV12-4 to TRBJ2-1, with 9 bases identical to TRBD2. The CDR3 has 15 residues. Trimming removed 6 bases from V and 7 bases from J; junction bases left unmatched: 10. CDR3 in amino acids: CASSKTGTSMNEQFF. CDR3 DNA: TGTGCCAGCAGCAAGACCGGGACTAGCATGAATGAGCAGTTCTTC.

This clonotype was found many times. The rearrangement uses TRBV6-5 and TRBJ1-2; TRBD1 aligns across 9 bases. This CDR3 is 14 amino acids long. Germline CDR1 is MNHEY and CDR2 is SVGAGI. V was pared by 5 bases and J by 5 bases, with 6 bases of the junction left unmatched. CDR3 sequence reads: CASSTRTGDYGYTF. CDR3 in DNA: TGTGCCAGCAGTACGAGGACAGGGGATTATGGCTACACCTTC.

This clonotype was counted at least ten times. The chain is built from TRBV5-1 and TRBJ2-7; no firm D call. Trimming took 1 base from V and 3 from J, leaving 11 bases between them. The germline V gene encodes CDR1 SGHRS and CDR2 YFSETQ. The CDR3 consists of 14 residues. This CDR3 is CASSLPTVVYEQYF. CDR3 in DNA: TGCGCCAGCAGCTTGCCCACAGTCGTCTACGAGCAGTACTTC. Combining the CDR3 with reference TRBV5-1 and TRBJ2-7 gives the whole variable domain KAGVTQTPRYLIKTRGQQVTLSCSPISGHRSVSWYQQTPGQGLQFLFEYFSETQRNKGNFPGRFSGRQFSNSRSEMNVSTLELGDSALYLCASSLPTVVYEQYFGPGTRLTVT.

The chain joins TRBV19 to TRBJ1-4; D is uncertain. This CDR3 comprises 15 residues. V was pared by 0 bases and J by 3 bases, with 8 bases between. Germline V CDR1 and CDR2: LNHDA, SQIVND (reference sequence). CDR3: CASSIEGRPNEKLFF. CDR3 coding DNA: TGTGCCAGTAGTATAGAGGGTCGCCCTAATGAAAAACTGTTTTTT.

This clonotype came up many times. J is TRBJ1-4 and V is TRBV20-1; D not certain. This CDR3 is 17 amino acids long. Trimming took 2 bases from V and 10 from J, leaving 26 bases between them. Germline V gives CDR1 DFQATT, CDR2 SNEGSKA (reference sequence). CDR3 bases: TGCAGTGCTAGATCGAGTGCCCACCAGGTGTCCCGGGGAAAACTGTTTTTT. Amino acids: CSARSSAHQVSRGKLFF.

The table lists this clonotype with a few counts. The rearrangement links TRBV6-4 to TRBJ1-4; 9 bases line up with TRBD1. The V segment lost 10 bases and the J segment 8 bases; nucleotides outside the gene matches: 8. The CDR3 contains 13 residues. Germline V CDR1 and CDR2: MRHNA, SNTAGT. The CDR3 DNA sequence: TGTGCCAACGCCCGGGACAGGGACGAAAAACTGTTTTTT. Its translation: CANARDRDEKLFF.

A few counts support this clonotype. The genes are TRBV6-2 or TRBV6-3 and TRBJ2-3; D is unresolved. The V gene lost 1 base and the J gene lost 2 bases, with 7 bases spanning the gap. The CDR3 length is 14 residues. Germline assignment: CDR1 MNHEY and CDR2 SVGEGT. The CDR3 sequence is CASSYFPSTDTQYF. CDR3 nucleotide sequence: TGTGCCAGCAGTTACTTCCCTTCCACAGATACGCAGTATTTT.

The chain combines TRBV21-1 with TRBJ2-1. TRBV21-1 is a pseudogene. This CDR3 contains 15 residues. The CDR3 nucleotides are TGTGCCAGCAGCAATGAGAAGATCCTAGGTCTTGAGCAGTTCTTC. The encoded protein is CASSNEKILGLEQFF.

The chain has TRBV6-1 and TRBJ2-7; D perhaps matches TRBD1 (5 bases). CDR1 is MNHNS, CDR2 SASEGT, per germline. Trimming removed 10 bases from V and 3 bases from J, with 19 bases in between. The CDR3 runs to 14 residues. CDR3 DNA: TGTGCCATCCAACGGACATCGGGTCACTACGAGCAGTACTTC. Translating gives CAIQRTSGHYEQYF.

This chain connects TRBV7-9 to TRBJ2-5, with 9 bases identical to TRBD1. Germline lookup yields CDR1 SEHNR and CDR2 FQNEAQ (reference sequence). The CDR3 has 17 amino acids. V lost 5 bases and J lost 4; bases outside the gene matches: 14. The CDR3 DNA reads TGTGCCAGCAGCCCCAGGGGGACAGGGCTTGTAGGAGAGACCCAGTACTTC. Its protein product is CASSPRGTGLVGETQYF.

This clonotype was detected ten times or more. The V gene is TRBV6-2 or TRBV6-3, the J gene TRBJ2-3; D is possibly TRBD2 (6 bases). Germline lookup yields CDR1 MNHEY and CDR2 SVGEGT. Trimming cost V 6 bases and J 0 bases, with 10 bases left between them. This CDR3 has 14 residues. CDR3 residues: CASRRGTSTDTQYF. DNA of the CDR3: TGTGCCAGCAGGCGGGGAACTAGCACAGATACGCAGTATTTT.

Many counts were recorded for this clonotype. The chain combines TRBV29-1 with TRBJ2-7; a possible D gene is TRBD1 (5 bases). Germline values: CDR1 SQVTM, CDR2 ANQGSEA. This CDR3 has 11 residues. V was trimmed by 3 bases and J by 6 bases, leaving 9 bases between them. CDR3 nucleotide sequence: TGCAGCGTTGATCAGGGATCCGAGCAGTACTTC. Protein sequence: CSVDQGSEQYF.

This clonotype came up a few times. This chain connects TRBV12-3 or TRBV12-4 to TRBJ1-1, with D unclear. The V end lost 2 bases, the J end lost 1 base, and 5 bases lay between the germline ends. This CDR3 has 13 amino acids. CDR3 amino acids: CASSLTENTEAFF. CDR3 DNA: TGTGCCAGCAGTTTAACCGAGAACACTGAAGCTTTCTTT.

This clonotype was counted only a few times. The gene calls are TRBV20-1 and TRBJ2-2, with TRBD1 matching 12 bases. The CDR3 consists of 18 residues. The V and J ends lost 4 bases and 1 base, in that order; junction bases with no gene match: 10. Germline V gene lookup returns CDR1 DFQATT and CDR2 SNEGSKA (reference sequence). This CDR3 is CSAIIRDRGPMNTGELFF. In DNA form, the CDR3 reads TGCAGTGCTATTATCCGGGACAGGGGGCCCATGAACACCGGGGAGCTGTTTTTT.